The text below deals with one TCR beta chain. The CDR3 has 15 residues. From germline, CDR1 is SGHRS and CDR2 YFSETQ. Trimming shortened V by 4 bases and J by 7 bases, and 15 bases separated the two germline ends. The PCR ran on 60 Vbeta and 13 Jbeta primers. The method was immunoSEQ multiplex PCR; TCRdb's version includes in-frame clones alone and lacks a portion of them. The sample holds about 120,000 clones; more than 65% are singletons and the top ten take approximately 11%. This entry comes from a study of cytomegalovirus exposure and HLA in healthy donors. The rearrangement uses TRBV5-1 and TRBJ1-6, with a tentative D call TRBD1 (6 bases). Sequenced material: PBMCs. This TCR came from a man in his forties in good health and CMV-seropositive. The CDR3 spells CASSNPGADNSPLHF. The CDR3 coding sequence is TGCGCCAGCAGCAACCCAGGGGCCGACAATTCACCCCTCCACTTT.